A selection of T cell receptor beta chains follows, all from one sample in a study of cytomegalovirus exposure and HLA in healthy donors. TCRdb's table, derived via immunoSEQ multiplex PCR, lists solely in-frame clones and lacks some. The table gives tens of thousands of clones; the top ten clones make up approximately 16% of it. The sample taken for sequencing was PBMCs. These receptors were taken from a boy aged 5-17 years in good health and CMV-seronegative. Both conserved end residues are part of each CDR3. The order of the fields is V gene, J gene, D gene, CDR3 protein, CDR3 DNA. A D gene is named only where the DNA matches it firmly.

TRBV19	TRBJ1-1	TRBD1	CASSWDRQEAFF	TGTGCCAGTAGCTGGGACAGACAAGAAGCTTTCTTT
TRBV7-2	TRBJ2-3	.	CASSSSGDTQYF	TGTGCCAGCAGCTCGAGCGGGGATACGCAGTATTTT
TRBV5-1	TRBJ2-3	.	CASRGVLSTDTQYF	TGCGCCAGCAGAGGGGTCCTTAGCACAGATACGCAGTATTTT
TRBV27	TRBJ2-1	.	CASSLYRVNEQFF	TGTGCCAGCAGTTTGTACAGGGTCAATGAGCAGTTCTTC
TRBV5-6	TRBJ1-1	.	CASSLLWNTEAFF	TGTGCCAGCAGCTTGCTCTGGAACACTGAAGCTTTCTTT
TRBV30	TRBJ1-2	.	CAWRRGASGYTF	TGTGCCTGGCGACGGGGGGCAAGCGGCTACACCTTC
TRBV6-5	TRBJ1-1	TRBD1	CASSSGQRGTEAFF	TGTGCCAGCAGTTCGGGACAGAGAGGCACTGAAGCTTTCTTT
TRBV30	TRBJ2-3	TRBD2	CAWRWGRGDTQYF	TGTGCCTGGAGATGGGGGAGGGGAGATACGCAGTATTTT
TRBV4-1	TRBJ2-2	TRBD2	CASGGGTGELFF	TGCGCCAGTGGGGGGGGGACCGGGGAGCTGTTTTTT
TRBV9	TRBJ2-3	TRBD2	CASGTTSGGLNTQYF	TGTGCCAGCGGGACTACTAGCGGGGGGTTAAATACGCAGTATTTT
TRBV7-2	TRBJ2-5	TRBD2	CASSLEAGGQETQYF	TGTGCCAGCAGCTTAGAGGCGGGAGGACAAGAGACCCAGTACTTC
TRBV19	TRBJ2-5	.	CASSISKTMQETQYF	TGTGCCAGTAGTATCTCTAAGACAATGCAAGAGACCCAGTACTTC
TRBV7-2	TRBJ1-5	.	CASSLARDLTNQPQHF	TGTGCCAGCAGCTTAGCGAGGGATTTGACCAATCAGCCCCAGCATTTT
TRBV6-5	TRBJ1-3	.	CASSPGNGNTIYF	TGTGCCAGCAGTCCAGGGAATGGAAACACCATATATTTT
TRBV5-1	TRBJ1-1	.	CASSLALNTEAFF	TGCGCCAGCAGCTTGGCTCTGAACACTGAAGCTTTCTTT
TRBV7-8	TRBJ2-5	TRBD2	CASSLRPSGSQETQYF	TGTGCCAGCAGCTTGAGGCCTAGCGGGAGCCAAGAGACCCAGTACTTC
TRBV18	TRBJ1-4	.	CASSVDKDEKLFF	TGTGCCAGCTCCGTGGACAAGGATGAAAAACTGTTTTTT
TRBV7-9	TRBJ1-1	.	CASSLVRENTEAFF	TGTGCCAGCAGCTTAGTGAGGGAGAACACTGAAGCTTTCTTT
TRBV7-3	TRBJ2-7	.	CASSTSQGTEQYF	TGTGCCAGCAGCACAAGCCAGGGGACCGAGCAGTACTTC
TRBV7-8	TRBJ2-5	.	CASSLKLGGQETQYF	TGTGCCAGCAGCCTTAAACTGGGGGGACAAGAGACCCAGTACTTC
TRBV2	TRBJ1-2	.	CASSDTEGNYGYTF	TGTGCCAGCAGTGATACCGAGGGTAACTATGGCTACACCTTC
TRBV15	TRBJ2-1	.	CATSRDQIYNEQFF	TGTGCCACCAGCAGAGACCAGATCTACAATGAGCAGTTCTTC
TRBV11-2	TRBJ1-2	TRBD1	CASSPAGTGIYGYTF	TGTGCCAGCAGCCCCGCCGGGACAGGGATCTATGGCTACACCTTC
TRBV7-9	TRBJ1-2	.	CASSTVSGAGGYTF	TGTGCCAGCAGTACGGTATCAGGGGCGGGCGGCTACACCTTC
TRBV11-2	TRBJ1-5	.	CASSLGGSSNQPQHF	TGTGCCAGCAGCCTAGGAGGGAGCAGCAATCAGCCCCAGCATTTT
TRBV12-5	TRBJ1-2	.	CASGRQYGYTF	TGTGCTAGTGGTCGACAGTATGGCTACACCTTC
TRBV6-4	TRBJ1-6	TRBD1	CASSKDRGSPLHF	TGTGCCAGCAGTAAAGACAGGGGTTCACCCCTCCACTTT
TRBV27	TRBJ2-2	.	CASSLPGVRLFF	TGTGCCAGCAGTCTCCCAGGGGTACGGCTGTTTTTT
TRBV9	TRBJ1-2	TRBD1	CASSVVGTAYGYTF	TGTGCCAGCAGCGTAGTTGGGACAGCCTATGGCTACACCTTC
TRBV27	TRBJ2-3	.	CASSPPSGSARDTQYF	TGTGCCAGCAGTCCCCCTTCGGGTAGCGCGAGGGATACGCAGTATTTT
TRBV18	TRBJ2-5	.	CASSPGLDQETQYF	TGTGCCAGCTCACCAGGACTGGATCAAGAGACCCAGTACTTC
TRBV7-9	TRBJ1-2	TRBD1	CASSLGQGANYGYTF	TGTGCCAGCAGCCTGGGACAGGGGGCTAACTATGGCTACACCTTC
TRBV13	TRBJ2-1	TRBD2	CASSPGLAGYNEQFF	TGTGCCAGCAGCCCGGGACTAGCGGGATACAATGAGCAGTTCTTC
TRBV5-1	TRBJ1-1	TRBD1	CASREGTGNTEAFF	TGCGCCAGCAGGGAGGGGACAGGGAACACTGAAGCTTTCTTT
TRBV6-4	TRBJ2-1	TRBD2	CASSDRGGRDEQFF	TGTGCCAGCAGTGATCGGGGGGGCAGGGATGAGCAGTTCTTC
TRBV15	TRBJ2-1	.	CATSRDLAEVEQFF	TGTGCCACCAGCAGAGATTTGGCAGAGGTTGAGCAGTTCTTC
TRBV7-2	TRBJ2-3	.	CASSLVGGGGADTQYF	TGTGCCAGCAGCTTAGTTGGGGGGGGCGGCGCAGATACGCAGTATTTT
TRBV7-6	TRBJ1-1	.	CASSSRATEAFF	TGTGCCAGCAGCTCCAGGGCTACTGAAGCTTTCTTT
TRBV9	TRBJ2-7	TRBD2	CASSVAASGGAYEQYF	TGTGCCAGCAGCGTAGCGGCTAGCGGGGGGGCTTACGAGCAGTACTTC
TRBV19	TRBJ1-2	TRBD1	CASKSDRGTYGYTF	TGTGCCAGTAAGTCGGACAGGGGGACCTATGGCTACACCTTC
TRBV5-4	TRBJ2-1	.	CASGARTRPYNEQFF	TGTGCCAGCGGGGCCCGGACCCGGCCTTACAATGAGCAGTTCTTC
TRBV30	TRBJ2-5	.	CAWRQYQETQYF	TGTGCCTGGAGACAGTACCAAGAGACCCAGTACTTC
TRBV11-3	TRBJ2-1	TRBD2	CASSSQGLAGLRNEQFF	TGTGCCAGCAGCTCCCAGGGACTAGCGGGACTACGTAATGAGCAGTTCTTC
TRBV13	TRBJ1-3	TRBD1	CASSFDRAGNTIYF	TGTGCCAGCAGCTTCGACAGGGCTGGAAACACCATATATTTT
TRBV6-5	TRBJ1-5	.	CASRPTGYSNQPQHF	TGTGCCAGCAGGCCGACAGGTTATAGCAATCAGCCCCAGCATTTT
TRBV7-2	TRBJ1-6	.	CASRPPGGRAHF	TGTGCCAGCAGACCCCCGGGGGGAAGGGCCCACTTT
TRBV10-3	TRBJ1-2	.	CAISESGGDGYTF	TGTGCCATCAGTGAGTCTGGAGGGGACGGCTACACCTTC
TRBV2	TRBJ2-5	.	CASTSTETQYF	TGTGCCAGCACTAGCACGGAGACCCAGTACTTC
TRBV30	TRBJ1-3	.	CAWSGGVGDSGNTIYF	TGTGCCTGGAGTGGGGGGGTTGGGGACTCTGGAAACACCATATATTTT
TRBV25-1	TRBJ1-2	TRBD1	CASSGGTGVSGYTF	TGTGCCAGCAGTGGGGGGACAGGGGTTTCTGGCTACACCTTC
TRBV5-8	TRBJ1-2	.	CASSSGQSTYGYTF	TGTGCCAGCAGCAGCGGACAGTCAACCTATGGCTACACCTTC